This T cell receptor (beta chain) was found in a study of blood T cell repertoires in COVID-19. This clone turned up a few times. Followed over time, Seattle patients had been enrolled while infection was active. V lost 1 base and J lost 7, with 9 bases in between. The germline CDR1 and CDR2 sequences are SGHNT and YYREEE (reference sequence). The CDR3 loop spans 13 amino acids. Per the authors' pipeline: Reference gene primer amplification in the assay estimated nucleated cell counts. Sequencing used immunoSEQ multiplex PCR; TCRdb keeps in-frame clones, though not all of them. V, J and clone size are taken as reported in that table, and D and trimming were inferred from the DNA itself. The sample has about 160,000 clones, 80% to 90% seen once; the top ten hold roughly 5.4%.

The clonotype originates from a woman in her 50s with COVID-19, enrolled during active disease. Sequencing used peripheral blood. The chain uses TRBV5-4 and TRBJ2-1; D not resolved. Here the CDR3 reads CASSLQVNNEQFF. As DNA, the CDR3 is TGTGCCAGCAGCTTGCAGGTGAATAATGAGCAGTTCTTC.